This T cell receptor (beta chain) was documented in a study of blood T cell repertoires in COVID-19. The overall study: PBMCs, B-cell-depleted T cells, or T cells provided the cDNA or gDNA that made up the material.

This clone was observed a few times. The CDR3 loop spans 18 amino acids. V lost 4 bases to trimming and J lost 1 base; unmatched junction nucleotides: 6. CDR1 and CDR2 from the germline V gene are MDHEN and SYDVKM. Method: immunoSEQ multiplex PCR; TCRdb's copy keeps in-frame clones and lacks some. The data show 35,000 to 50,000 clones, approximately 70% seen once. The origin of this receptor is an elderly man with acute or convalescent COVID-19. The chain carries TRBV28 and TRBJ2-4, with TRBD2 identical over 14 bases. The material sequenced was peripheral blood. The CDR3 here is CASSSGTSGSFAKNIQYF. The CDR3 DNA reads TGTGCCAGCAGTTCCGGGACTAGCGGGAGTTTTGCCAAAAACATTCAGTACTTC.